Below are 17 T cell receptor beta chains sequenced from a single sample in a study of metastatic and nonmetastatic thyroid tumors. TCRdb re-called the PCR reads with MiXCR. The sample has 10,000 to 15,000 clones; over 25% are singletons. None of the patients had undergone any treatment ahead of thyroid surgery. Material for sequencing was tumor tissue. All receptors derive from a female donor with papillary thyroid cancer or a benign thyroid nodule (not recorded which). Some clones in this sample may be carry-over from other donors' samples.

This clone was recorded a few times. The J gene is TRBJ1-4, the V gene TRBV19; 9 positions match TRBD1. CDR3 length: 14 amino acids. J was trimmed by 7 bases and V by 7 bases; bases with no gene match: 7. Germline CDR1 and CDR2: LNHDA and SQIVND (reference sequence). The CDR3 spells CASIRQGVSEKLFF. CDR3 in DNA: TGTGCCAGTATACGACAGGGGGTGAGTGAAAAACTGTTTTTT.

Ten or more counts support this clone. The J gene is TRBJ1-1, the V gene TRBV18; 7 nucleotides agree with TRBD1. Trimming cost V 0 bases and J 3 bases; bases outside gene matches: 7. Germline V gene lookup returns CDR1 KGHSH and CDR2 LQKENI. This CDR3 is built from 16 residues. The CDR3 DNA reads as TGTGCCAGCTCACCACCGACGACAGGGCGATACACTGAAGCTTTCTTT. It is translated as CASSPPTTGRYTEAFF.

V and J are TRBV6-5 and TRBJ2-7; D perhaps matches TRBD2 (7 bases). The CDR3 consists of 16 residues. Trimming left V 2 bases short and J 3 bases short, with 17 bases between. Germline CDR1 and CDR2: MNHEY and SVGAGI. The CDR3 DNA follows: TGTGCCAGCAGTTACGAGGGCGGGGGCCTCTACTACGAGCAGTACTTC. Residues: CASSYEGGGLYYEQYF.

This clone was detected once. The chain is built from TRBV5-1 and TRBJ1-4; the D is unclear. The ends were cut back, 0 bases at V and 7 bases at J, with 4 bases in the middle. This CDR3 has 12 amino acids. In germline, CDR1 is SGHRS, CDR2 YFSETQ. CDR3 amino acids: CASSLGGEKLFF. CDR3 bases: TGCGCCAGCAGCTTGGGGGGTGAAAAACTGTTTTTT. The whole variable domain, remainder taken from reference TRBV5-1 and TRBJ1-4, is KAGVTQTPRYLIKTRGQQVTLSCSPISGHRSVSWYQQTPGQGLQFLFEYFSETQRNKGNFPGRFSGRQFSNSRSEMNVSTLELGDSALYLCASSLGGEKLFFGSGTQLSVL.

This clone was counted ten times or more. The chain couples TRBV2 to TRBJ1-2; no clear D. V was shortened by 4 bases and J by 4 bases, with 13 bases between the two germline ends. Germline V gene lookup returns CDR1 SNHLY and CDR2 FYNNEI. The CDR3 has 14 residues. The CDR3 DNA follows: TGTGCCAGCAGTGTGAGCAGGAAAGGCTATGGCTACACCTTC. Its translation: CASSVSRKGYGYTF. The full variable domain, in which reference TRBV2 and TRBJ1-2 provide the parts outside the CDR3, is EPEVTQTPSHQVTQMGQEVILRCVPISNHLYFYWYRQILGQKVEFLVSFYNNEISEKSEIFDDQFSVERPDGSNFTLKIRSTKLEDSAMYFCASSVSRKGYGYTFGSGTRLTVV.

There are many counts of this clone. The chain has TRBV5-4 and TRBJ1-1; D gene unclear. Trimming took off 0 bases at V and 4 bases at J, with 7 bases between the two ends. The CDR3 contains 13 residues. Germline assignment: CDR1 SGHNT and CDR2 YYREEE (reference sequence). The CDR3 DNA reads TGTGCCAGCAGCTTGGACTATTCCACTGAAGCTTTCTTT. It specifies CASSLDYSTEAFF.

At least ten counts were recorded for this clone. A read error may be the cause here, since a much bigger clone is one base away. The rearrangement uses TRBV18 and TRBJ2-7; D perhaps matches TRBD2 (7 bases). The CDR3 contains 15 residues. Germline V gene sequence: CDR1 KGHSH, CDR2 LQKENI. DNA of the CDR3: TGTGCCAGCTCGAACCAAGGGGGGGTGTTGTCGGAGCAGCACTTC. As protein: CASSNQGGVLSEQHF.

This clone is medium-sized (0.01 to 0.1%) in the sample. The J gene is TRBJ1-2, the V gene TRBV30; D is ambiguous. The V end was cut by 4 bases, the J end by 6 bases, with 9 bases between. Germline V CDR1 and CDR2: GTSNPN, SVGIG (reference sequence). The CDR3 spans 11 residues. This chain's CDR3 is CAWNRLNGYTF. The CDR3 DNA reads TGTGCCTGGAACCGCCTAAATGGCTACACCTTC.

The V and J genes are TRBV20-1 and TRBJ2-7; no reliable D call. Germline CDR1 and CDR2: DFQATT and SNEGSKA (reference sequence). The CDR3 totals 14 residues. Trimming pared 6 bases from V and 2 bases from J, leaving 17 bases between. CDR3: CSALDHLNTYEQYF. In nucleotides, the CDR3 is TGCAGTGCCCTCGATCACCTCAATACCTACGAGCAGTACTTC.

This clone is categorized as medium-sized. This rearrangement joins TRBV19 to TRBJ1-5; no definite D call. Germline CDR1 is LNHDA and CDR2 is SQIVND (reference sequence). Trimming cost V 6 bases and J 0 bases, with 9 bases left between them. The CDR3 runs to 14 residues. Here the CDR3 reads CASRKQYSNQPQHF. The CDR3 nucleotides read TGTGCCAGTAGAAAACAGTATAGCAATCAGCCCCAGCATTTT.

This clone is termed medium-sized (0.01 to 0.1%). This chain joins TRBV27 and TRBJ2-3; a possible D gene is TRBD2 (6 bases). The V and J ends lost 2 bases and 0 bases respectively, with 12 bases between them. From germline, CDR1 is MNHEY and CDR2 SMNVEV (reference sequence). There are 16 residues in the CDR3. The DNA for the CDR3 is TGTGCCAGCAGTTTAGGTAGCGGTATGAGCACAGATACGCAGTATTTT. It yields the protein CASSLGSGMSTDTQYF.

In its sample, this clone was seen many times. The rearrangement joins TRBV5-5 to TRBJ1-3; maybe TRBD1 (6 bases). CDR3 length: 13 residues. Germline loops: CDR1 SGHKS, CDR2 YYEKEE (reference sequence). Trimming pared 4 bases from V and 5 bases from J, leaving 10 bases between. The CDR3 coding sequence is TGTGCCAGCAGCCAGGGGCATAGAAACACCATATATTTT. Translating it yields CASSQGHRNTIYF.

This clone was seen just once. The V call is TRBV20-1, the J call TRBJ1-2; the D is unclear. V was pared by 1 base and J by 2 bases, with 11 bases between. The length of the CDR3 is 14 residues. Germline V gene sequence: CDR1 DFQATT, CDR2 SNEGSKA (reference sequence). CDR3 amino acids: CSARATGENYGYTF. The CDR3 DNA reads TGCAGTGCTAGAGCCACCGGGGAGAACTATGGCTACACCTTC.

At least ten counts were recorded for this clone. The chain combines TRBV27 with TRBJ2-5; maybe TRBD1 (5 bases). Trimming stripped 5 bases from V and 2 bases from J, with 15 bases between. The CDR3 covers 15 residues. Per the germline V gene, CDR1 is MNHEY and CDR2 is SMNVEV (reference sequence). Here the CDR3 reads CASSTRQYAQETQYF. The CDR3 bases are TGTGCCAGCAGTACGAGACAGTACGCACAAGAGACCCAGTACTTC.

This chain connects TRBV28 to TRBJ2-7, with a possible D match to TRBD2 (6 bases). The CDR3 consists of 15 residues. The V end lost 0 bases, the J end lost 6 bases, and 15 bases lay between the germline ends. The germline V gene has CDR1 MDHEN and CDR2 SYDVKM. The CDR3 DNA sequence: TGTGCCAGCAGTTTATGGATAGCGACCGGGAGCGAGCAGTACTTC. It encodes CASSLWIATGSEQYF.

This clone has a count of ten or more. This rearrangement joins TRBV11-2 to TRBJ1-3, with no clear D. CDR3 length equals 16 residues. V gave up 1 base and J gave up 0 bases, with 10 bases separating them. Germline CDR1 is SGHAT and CDR2 is FQNNGV. Here the CDR3 DNA reads TGTGCCAGCAGCTTAGTAGGTGTCTCCTCTGGAAACACCATATATTTT. It codes for CASSLVGVSSGNTIYF.

Ten or more counts support this clone. The J gene is TRBJ2-6, the V gene TRBV2; 7 bases match TRBD1. The V and J ends lost 9 bases and 0 bases, in that order; junction bases with no gene match: 8. Germline V gene sequence: CDR1 SNHLY, CDR2 FYNNEI. The CDR3 has 16 residues. Here the CDR3 reads CARSLGTDSGANVLTF. The CDR3 DNA follows: TGTGCCAGATCCCTGGGGACAGACTCTGGGGCCAACGTCCTGACTTTC.